The 19 T cell receptor beta chains below all came from one sample that was sequenced in a study of CD8 T cells in Susac syndrome. Random hexamers were used to reverse transcribe roughly 0.45 to 1 ug of RNA. TCRdb called the immunoSEQ multiplex PCR reads again in MiXCR, with one record for every CDR3 protein. Of 200,000 to 250,000 distinct CDR3 sequences listed, approximately 95% were seen once; the top ten hold 0.08% to 0.095%. The sample was CD4+ T cells from PBMCs. The receptor set was obtained from a human donor with multiple sclerosis.

V and J are TRBV3-1 and TRBJ2-1, with D perhaps TRBD1 or TRBD2 (5 bases each). V was clipped by 5 bases and J by 9 bases, with 14 bases between them. The CDR3 covers 13 residues. Per the germline V gene, CDR1 is LGHDT and CDR2 is YNNKEL (reference sequence). This CDR3 is CASSINIGGEQFF. CDR3 nucleotide sequence: TGTGCCAGCAGCATTAACATTGGGGGTGAGCAGTTCTTC.

The chain is built from TRBV19 and TRBJ2-7, with D hard to call. V was pared by 5 bases and J by 4 bases, with 15 bases between. There are 14 residues in the CDR3. Looked up from germline, CDR1 is LNHDA and CDR2 is SQIVND (reference sequence). For the CDR3, the DNA is TGTGCCAGTAGTTTACGTGGGCCTTTATACGAGCAGTACTTC. It yields the protein CASSLRGPLYEQYF.

The CDR3 DNA reads as TGTGCCTGGAGTGTACCGAAAAACATTCAGTACTTC. Protein sequence: CAWSVPKNIQYF. This sequence joins TRBV30 and TRBJ2-4; D unresolved. The CDR3 contains 12 residues. Germline V CDR1 and CDR2: GTSNPN, SVGIG (reference sequence). The V and J ends lost 0 bases and 4 bases respectively, with 4 bases between them.

This chain uses TRBV20-1 with TRBJ2-7; TRBD1 or TRBD2 may be the D gene (5 bases each). Trimming took 7 bases from V and 6 from J, leaving 19 bases between them. Germline-derived CDR1 and CDR2 are DFQATT and SNEGSKA (reference sequence). CDR3 length: 13 residues. As DNA, the CDR3 is TGCAGTGTCACATTGGGGACCTTTGGCGAGCAGTACTTC. Translation gives CSVTLGTFGEQYF.

The CDR3 sequence is CASSRVPGLAGGSYEQYF. CDR3 nucleotides: TGTGCCAGCAGCCGAGTCCCGGGACTAGCGGGGGGATCTTACGAGCAGTACTTC. This chain links TRBV3-1 with TRBJ2-7; TRBD2 aligns across 15 bases. J was trimmed by 4 bases and V by 4 bases; bases with no gene match: 11. CDR3 length equals 18 residues. Germline V lookup: CDR1 LGHDT, CDR2 YNNKEL (reference sequence).

The chain recombines TRBV29-1 with TRBJ2-7; D is tentatively TRBD1 or TRBD2 (5 bases each). Per germline, CDR1 SQVTM and CDR2 ANQGSEA. The V end was cut by 2 bases, the J end by 4 bases, with 15 bases between. This CDR3 is built from 14 residues. The CDR3 bases are TGCAGCGTTGAAAGCAGGGACCCGACTTACGAGCAGTACTTC. This codes for CSVESRDPTYEQYF.

The chain carries TRBV28 and TRBJ2-7; TRBD1 agrees at 7 bases. The CDR3 covers 13 residues. Losses at the gene ends were 10 bases for V and 2 bases for J; bases not matched to a gene: 8. The germline V gene has CDR1 MDHEN and CDR2 SYDVKM. CDR3 coding DNA: TGTGCCACCCTGACAGGGAAGCCCTACGAGCAGTACTTC. This codes for CATLTGKPYEQYF.

The rearrangement uses TRBV7-8 and TRBJ2-3; 9 bases are shared with TRBD1. Per germline, CDR1 SGHVS and CDR2 FQNEAQ. The CDR3 consists of 16 residues. The J segment lost 6 bases and the V segment lost 1 base, leaving 8 bases of the junction unmatched. The CDR3 here is CASSLVLDRGGDTQYF. CDR3 coding DNA: TGTGCCAGCAGCTTAGTCCTGGACAGGGGAGGCGATACGCAGTATTTT.

The J gene is TRBJ1-1, the V gene TRBV9; a possible D gene is TRBD1 (5 bases). Germline CDR1 and CDR2: SGDLS and YYNGEE. The CDR3 runs 15 residues. The V gene lost 0 bases and the J gene lost 5 bases, with 14 bases spanning the gap. CDR3 bases: TGTGCCAGCAGCGTAGGTGAAGGGCGGGGGACTGAAGCTTTCTTT. Amino acids: CASSVGEGRGTEAFF. The full variable domain, rest sourced from reference TRBV9 and TRBJ1-1, is DSGVTQTPKHLITATGQRVTLRCSPRSGDLSVYWYQQSLDQGLQFLIQYYNGEERAKGNILERFSAQQFPDLHSELNLSSLELGDSALYFCASSVGEGRGTEAFFGQGTRLTVV.

V and J are TRBV29-1 and TRBJ1-1, with TRBD1 matching 10 bases. This CDR3 comprises 14 residues. The germline V gene encodes CDR1 SQVTM and CDR2 ANQGSEA. J gave up 5 bases and V 6 bases, and 9 bases lay outside the gene matches. In DNA, the CDR3 is TGCAGCGTGTTACCCGGGACAGGGGCGACTGAAGCTTTCTTT. Translating gives CSVLPGTGATEAFF.

The rearrangement links TRBV24-1 to TRBJ1-2; D unresolved. The germline gives CDR1 KGHDR, CDR2 SFDVKD. V lost 4 bases and J lost 4, with 12 bases in between. The CDR3 sequence is 14 residues long. The DNA for the CDR3 is TGTGCCACCAGTGACTCCGACACTGTCTATGGCTACACCTTC. Translating gives CATSDSDTVYGYTF.

This clonotype was recorded once. The chain joins TRBV6-2 or TRBV6-3 to TRBJ1-2, with D perhaps TRBD1 (5 bases). Deletions cut 5 bases from V and 1 base from J, with 11 bases between. There are 14 residues in the CDR3. Germline V gene data show CDR1 as MNHEY and CDR2 as SVGEGT. The CDR3 DNA sequence: TGTGCCAGCAGTATCGGACAAGTTAACTATGGCTACACCTTC. Amino acid sequence: CASSIGQVNYGYTF.

The rearrangement links TRBV24-1 to TRBJ2-7, with D perhaps TRBD2 (7 bases). V lost 4 bases, J lost 3 bases, and 15 bases lay in between. The CDR3 length is 15 residues. The germline CDR1 and CDR2 sequences are KGHDR and SFDVKD. The CDR3, as DNA: TGTGCCACCAGTGACGCACTAGCGACAGGCTACGAGCAGTACTTC. Protein product: CATSDALATGYEQYF.

V is TRBV28 and J is TRBJ1-2; unclear D gene. The V and J ends lost 6 bases and 4 bases respectively, with 15 bases between them. The CDR3 is 14 residues long. CDR1 is MDHEN and CDR2 is SYDVKM in the germline V gene. CDR3 sequence (DNA): TGTGCCAGCAGCCAACTCTTCGGCGGCTATGGCTACACCTTC. Its protein product is CASSQLFGGYGYTF.

The chain combines TRBV4-1 with TRBJ2-1; 7 bases are a match to TRBD1. The junction had 5 bases not matched to a gene; V was cut back by 4 bases and J by 2 bases. The CDR3 is 15 residues long. Germline loops: CDR1 MGHRA, CDR2 YSYEKL. The CDR3 bases are TGCGCCAGCAGCCGAACCGGGACAGCCTACAATGAGCAGTTCTTC. This encodes CASSRTGTAYNEQFF.

The CDR3 coding sequence is TGTGCCATCCGGGGCGGGGCGAGCTCCTACAATGAGCAGTTCTTC. Translated: CAIRGGASSYNEQFF. This sequence joins TRBV7-9 and TRBJ2-1, with D possibly matching TRBD2 (6 bases). CDR1 SEHNR and CDR2 FQNEAQ come from the germline V gene (reference sequence). There are 15 residues in the CDR3. V dropped 10 bases and J dropped 0 bases, with 16 bases sitting between them.

V usage is TRBV6-6 and J usage is TRBJ2-7; D tentatively fits TRBD1 or TRBD2 (5 bases each). CDR1 MNHNY and CDR2 SVGAGI come from the germline V gene (reference sequence). The length of the CDR3 is 13 residues. Between the trimmed V and J ends, which lost 5 bases and 3 bases, there was a span of 11 bases. This CDR3 reads CASSGDGNYEQYF. The CDR3, as DNA: TGTGCCAGCAGTGGGGACGGAAACTACGAGCAGTACTTC.

The chain joins TRBV29-1 to TRBJ1-1; D might be TRBD1 (6 bases). V lost 7 bases and J 1 base, leaving 16 bases between the germline ends. CDR1 SQVTM and CDR2 ANQGSEA come from the germline V gene. CDR3 length: 14 amino acids. CDR3 sequence reads: CSASRGAANTEAFF. The CDR3 DNA follows: TGCAGCGCCAGCCGGGGGGCGGCGAACACTGAAGCTTTCTTT.

This clonotype was detected only once. DNA of the CDR3: TGTGCCAGCAGCTTACGACTAGCGGGGACAGATACGCAGTATTTT. Translation: CASSLRLAGTDTQYF. The chain carries TRBV7-2 and TRBJ2-3; 11 bases are a match to TRBD2. In germline, CDR1 is SGHTA, CDR2 FQGNSA. The CDR3 has 15 amino acids. The V gene end was trimmed by 2 bases and the J gene end by 3 bases; junction bases not matched to a gene: 1.